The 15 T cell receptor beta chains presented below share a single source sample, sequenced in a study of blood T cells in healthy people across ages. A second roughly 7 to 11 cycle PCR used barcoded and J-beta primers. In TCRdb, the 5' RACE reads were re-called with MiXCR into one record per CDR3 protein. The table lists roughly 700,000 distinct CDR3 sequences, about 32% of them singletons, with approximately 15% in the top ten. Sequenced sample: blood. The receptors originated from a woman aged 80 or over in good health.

Here the CDR3 reads CSATPGTANTEAFF. CDR3 bases: TGCAGTGCTACACCCGGGACAGCAAACACTGAAGCTTTCTTT. The rearrangement links TRBV20-1 to TRBJ1-1; 7 bases are a match to TRBD1. Looked up from germline, CDR1 is DFQATT and CDR2 is SNEGSKA (reference sequence). V shed 4 bases, J shed 2 bases, and the junction held 7 bases outside the gene matches. The CDR3 consists of 14 residues.

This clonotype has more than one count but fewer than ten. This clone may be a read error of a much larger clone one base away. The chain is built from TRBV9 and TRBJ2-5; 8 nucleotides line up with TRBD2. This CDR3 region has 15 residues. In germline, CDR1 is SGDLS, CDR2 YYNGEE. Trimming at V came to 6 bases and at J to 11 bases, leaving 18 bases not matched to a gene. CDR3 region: CASTRSGGAYNEQYF. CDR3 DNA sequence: TGTGCCAGCACCCGAAGCGGGGGCGCTTACAATGAGCAGTACTTC.

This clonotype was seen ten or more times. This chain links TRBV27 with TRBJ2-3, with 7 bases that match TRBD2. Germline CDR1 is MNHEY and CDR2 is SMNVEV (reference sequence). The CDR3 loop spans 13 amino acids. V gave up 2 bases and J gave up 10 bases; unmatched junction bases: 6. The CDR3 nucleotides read TGTGCCAGCAGTTTACAGCGGGGTAAAGCGCAGTATTTT. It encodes CASSLQRGKAQYF.

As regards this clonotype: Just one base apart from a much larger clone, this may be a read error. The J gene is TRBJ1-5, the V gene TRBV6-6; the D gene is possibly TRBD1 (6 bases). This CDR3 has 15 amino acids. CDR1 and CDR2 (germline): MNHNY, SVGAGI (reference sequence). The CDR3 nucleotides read TGTGCCAACAGTCACGACAGGCGCGGCAATCAGCCCCAGCATTTT. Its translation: CANSHDRRGNQPQHF.

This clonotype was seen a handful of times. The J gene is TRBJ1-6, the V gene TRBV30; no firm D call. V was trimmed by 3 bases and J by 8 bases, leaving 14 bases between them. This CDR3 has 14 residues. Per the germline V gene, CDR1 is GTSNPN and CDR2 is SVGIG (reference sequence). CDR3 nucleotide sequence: TGTGCCTGGAGGGGTTCGGCCCCTGATTCACCCCTCCACTTT. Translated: CAWRGSAPDSPLHF.

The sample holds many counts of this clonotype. The CDR3 sequence: CASSYLSAIPYGYTF. The CDR3 DNA reads as TGTGCCAGCAGTTATTTGAGTGCAATACCCTATGGCTACACCTTC. This chain joins TRBV27 and TRBJ1-2; no definite D call. V dropped 4 bases and J dropped 4 bases, with 16 bases sitting between them. CDR3 length equals 15 residues. Germline V CDR1 and CDR2: MNHEY, SMNVEV (reference sequence).

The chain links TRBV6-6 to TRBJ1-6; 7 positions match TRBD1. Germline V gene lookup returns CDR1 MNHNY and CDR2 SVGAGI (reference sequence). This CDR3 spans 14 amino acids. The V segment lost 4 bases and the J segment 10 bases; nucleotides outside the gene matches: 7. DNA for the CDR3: TGTGCCAGCAGTTTGAGGGGGCAACGATCACCCCTCCACTTT. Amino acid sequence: CASSLRGQRSPLHF.

The CDR3, as DNA: TGTGCCAGCAAACTGACAGGGGGTGGCTACGAGCAGTACTTC. This gives the protein CASKLTGGGYEQYF. The rearrangement uses TRBV28 and TRBJ2-7; 9 nucleotides match TRBD1. The CDR3 spans 14 residues. The junction had 7 bases not matched to a gene; V was cut back by 7 bases and J by 3 bases. Germline V CDR1 and CDR2: MDHEN, SYDVKM. Looking up the rest from reference TRBV28 and TRBJ2-7 gives the full variable domain: DVKVTQSSRYLVKRTGEKVFLECVQDMDHENMFWYRQDPGLGLRLIYFSYDVKMKEKGDIPEGYSVSREKKERFSLILESASTNQTSMYLCASKLTGGGYEQYFGPGTRLTVT.

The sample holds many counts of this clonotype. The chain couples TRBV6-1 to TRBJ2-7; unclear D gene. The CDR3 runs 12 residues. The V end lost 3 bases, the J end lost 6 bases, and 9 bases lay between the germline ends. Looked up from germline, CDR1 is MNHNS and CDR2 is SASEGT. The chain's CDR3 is CASSDHRSEQYF. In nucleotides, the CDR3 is TGTGCCAGCAGTGACCACAGATCCGAGCAGTACTTC.

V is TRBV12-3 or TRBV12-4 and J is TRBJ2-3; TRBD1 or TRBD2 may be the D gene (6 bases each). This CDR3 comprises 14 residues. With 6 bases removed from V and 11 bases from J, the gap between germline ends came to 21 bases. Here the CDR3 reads CASRPGGPADVQYF. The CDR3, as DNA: TGTGCCAGCAGGCCCGGGGGCCCCGCAGATGTGCAGTATTTT.

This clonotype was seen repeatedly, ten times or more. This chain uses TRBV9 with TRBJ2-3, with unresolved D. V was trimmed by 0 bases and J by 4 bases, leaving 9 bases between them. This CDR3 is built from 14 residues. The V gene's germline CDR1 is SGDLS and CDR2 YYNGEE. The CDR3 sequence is CASSVGGGADTQYF. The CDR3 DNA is TGTGCCAGCAGCGTAGGAGGTGGCGCAGATACGCAGTATTTT.

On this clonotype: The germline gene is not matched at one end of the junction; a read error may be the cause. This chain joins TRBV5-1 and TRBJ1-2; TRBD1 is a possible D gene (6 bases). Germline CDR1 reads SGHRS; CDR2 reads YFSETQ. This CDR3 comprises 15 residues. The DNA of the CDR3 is TGCGCCAGCAGCTTACATTTCCAGGGGAGCTATGGCTGCACCTTC. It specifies CASSLHFQGSYGCTF.

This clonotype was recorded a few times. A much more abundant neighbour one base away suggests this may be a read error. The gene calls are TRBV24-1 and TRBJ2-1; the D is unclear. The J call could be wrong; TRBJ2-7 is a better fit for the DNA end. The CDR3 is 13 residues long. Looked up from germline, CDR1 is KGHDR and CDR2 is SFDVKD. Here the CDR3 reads CATSQGSYNEQYF. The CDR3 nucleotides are TGTGCCACCAGCCAAGGGTCCTACAATGAGCAGTACTTC.

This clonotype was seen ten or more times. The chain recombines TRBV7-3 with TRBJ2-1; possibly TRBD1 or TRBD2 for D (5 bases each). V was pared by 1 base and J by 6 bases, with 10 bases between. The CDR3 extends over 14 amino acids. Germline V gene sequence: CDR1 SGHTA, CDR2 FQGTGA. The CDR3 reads CASSLNPGLNEQFF. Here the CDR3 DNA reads TGTGCCAGCAGCTTAAATCCGGGGCTCAATGAGCAGTTCTTC.

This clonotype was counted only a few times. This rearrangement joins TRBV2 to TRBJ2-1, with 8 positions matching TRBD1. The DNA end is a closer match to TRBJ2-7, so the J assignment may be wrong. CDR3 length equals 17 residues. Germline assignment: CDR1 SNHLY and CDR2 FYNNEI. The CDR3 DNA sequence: TGTGCCAGCAGTGTTCTAACTTCCGGGACAGGTTACAATGAGCAGTACTTC. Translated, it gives CASSVLTSGTGYNEQYF.